These 3 T cell receptor beta chains were sequenced from one sample in a study of chemoradiotherapy in HPV16-positive cancers. Sequenced by immunoSEQ multiplex PCR; TCRdb stores in-frame clones only, minus some. Among tens of thousands of clones listed, roughly 95% were seen once. The material was obtained from a patient who underwent chemoradiotherapy. These receptors were obtained from a human donor with HPV-associated anogenital cancer.

The V call is TRBV2, the J call TRBJ2-1, with D unclear. The CDR3 length is 12 residues. Trimming pared 4 bases from V and 4 bases from J, leaving 5 bases between. Germline lookup yields CDR1 SNHLY and CDR2 FYNNEI. In DNA, the CDR3 is TGTGCCAGCAGTGTTGGGTACAATGAGCAGTTCTTC. This sequence encodes CASSVGYNEQFF.

CDR3 in amino acids: CASSLGQGGNQPQHF. CDR3 nucleotide sequence: TGTGCCAGCAGCTTGGGACAGGGGGGAAATCAGCCCCAGCATTTT. The gene calls are TRBV5-4 and TRBJ1-5, with 9 bases matching TRBD1. Per germline, CDR1 SGHNT and CDR2 YYREEE (reference sequence). The CDR3 runs 15 residues. V shed 0 bases and J 4 bases; nucleotides not matched to a gene: 2.

The chain has TRBV6-1 and TRBJ1-5; D gene unclear. From germline, CDR1 is MNHNS and CDR2 SASEGT. V was trimmed by 5 bases and J by 0 bases, leaving 2 bases between them. This CDR3 comprises 12 residues. The chain's CDR3 is CASSFSNQPQHF. In DNA, the CDR3 is TGTGCCAGCAGTTTTAGCAATCAGCCCCAGCATTTT.